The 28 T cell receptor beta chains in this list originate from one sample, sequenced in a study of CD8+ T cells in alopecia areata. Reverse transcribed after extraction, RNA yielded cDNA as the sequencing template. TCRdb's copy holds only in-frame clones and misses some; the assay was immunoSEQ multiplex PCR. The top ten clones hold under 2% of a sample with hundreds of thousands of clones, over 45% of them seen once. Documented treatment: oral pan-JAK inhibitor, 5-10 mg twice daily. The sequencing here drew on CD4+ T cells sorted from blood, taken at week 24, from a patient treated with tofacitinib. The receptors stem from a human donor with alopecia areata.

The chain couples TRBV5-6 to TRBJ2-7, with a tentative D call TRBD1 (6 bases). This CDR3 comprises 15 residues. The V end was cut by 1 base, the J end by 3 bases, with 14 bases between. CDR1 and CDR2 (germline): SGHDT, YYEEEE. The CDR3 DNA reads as TGTGCCAGCAGCTTGTGGTGGGGGCCCGACTACGAGCAGTACTTC. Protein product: CASSLWWGPDYEQYF.

The CDR3 bases are TGTGCCAGCAGCTCTACTAGCGGGGGGGCCTATGAGCAGTTCTTC. It translates to CASSSTSGGAYEQFF. This chain connects TRBV7-6 to TRBJ2-1; 13 nucleotides align to TRBD2. CDR1 SGHVS and CDR2 FNYEAQ come from the germline V gene. J was trimmed by 8 bases and V by 4 bases; bases with no gene match: 5. The CDR3 loop spans 15 amino acids.

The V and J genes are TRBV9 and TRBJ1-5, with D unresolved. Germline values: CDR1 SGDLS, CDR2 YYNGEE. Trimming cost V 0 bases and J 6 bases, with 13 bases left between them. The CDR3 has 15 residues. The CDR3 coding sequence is TGTGCCAGCAGCGTAGCCCCGGACCGGGGTCAGCCCCAGCATTTT. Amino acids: CASSVAPDRGQPQHF.

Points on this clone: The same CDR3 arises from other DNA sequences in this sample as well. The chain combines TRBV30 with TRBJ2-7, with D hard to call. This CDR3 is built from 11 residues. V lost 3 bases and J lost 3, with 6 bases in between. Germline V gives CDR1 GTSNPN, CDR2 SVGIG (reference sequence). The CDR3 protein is CAWSRRYEQYF. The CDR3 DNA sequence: TGTGCCTGGAGCCGGCGCTACGAGCAGTACTTC.

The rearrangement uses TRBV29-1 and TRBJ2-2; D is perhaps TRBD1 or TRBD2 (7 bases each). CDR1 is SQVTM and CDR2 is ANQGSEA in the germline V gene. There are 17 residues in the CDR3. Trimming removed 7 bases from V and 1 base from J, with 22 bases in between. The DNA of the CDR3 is TGCAGCGGAAGGGGGCGGGGGACCTTACTGAACACCGGGGAGCTGTTTTTT. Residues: CSGRGRGTLLNTGELFF.

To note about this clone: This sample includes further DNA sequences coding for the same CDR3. CDR3 nucleotides: TGTGCCAGCAGTAGAGGACAGAGCACAGATACGCAGTATTTT. This sequence encodes CASSRGQSTDTQYF. J is TRBJ2-3 and V is TRBV6-5, with a weak D call TRBD1 (6 bases). The CDR3 is 14 amino acids. Between the trimmed V and J ends, which lost 5 bases and 0 bases, there was a span of 9 bases. The germline CDR1 and CDR2 sequences are MNHEY and SVGAGI.

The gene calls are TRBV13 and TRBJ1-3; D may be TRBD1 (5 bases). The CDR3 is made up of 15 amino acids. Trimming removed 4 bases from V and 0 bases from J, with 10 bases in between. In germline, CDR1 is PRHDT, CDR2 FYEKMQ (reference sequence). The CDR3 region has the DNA TGTGCCAGCAGCTCGCAGGGTATCTCTGGAAACACCATATATTTT. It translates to CASSSQGISGNTIYF.

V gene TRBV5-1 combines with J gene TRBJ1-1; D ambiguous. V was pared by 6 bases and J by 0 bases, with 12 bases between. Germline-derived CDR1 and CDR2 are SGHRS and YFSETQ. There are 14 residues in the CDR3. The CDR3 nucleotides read TGCGCCAGCACCCGTGGCACGGTGAACACTGAAGCTTTCTTT. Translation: CASTRGTVNTEAFF.

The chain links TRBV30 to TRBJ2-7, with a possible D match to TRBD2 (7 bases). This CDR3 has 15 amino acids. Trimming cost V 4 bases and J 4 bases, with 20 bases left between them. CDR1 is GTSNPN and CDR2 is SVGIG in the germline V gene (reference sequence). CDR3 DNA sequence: TGTGCCTGGACCACCGTCGCGGGGGCGGGGTACGAGCAGTACTTC. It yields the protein CAWTTVAGAGYEQYF. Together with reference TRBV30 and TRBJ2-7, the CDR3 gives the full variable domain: SQTIHQWPATLVQPVGSPLSLECTVEGTSNPNLYWYRQAAGRGLQLLFYSVGIGQISSEVPQNLSASRPQDRQFILSSKKLLLSDSGFYLCAWTTVAGAGYEQYFGPGTRLTVT.

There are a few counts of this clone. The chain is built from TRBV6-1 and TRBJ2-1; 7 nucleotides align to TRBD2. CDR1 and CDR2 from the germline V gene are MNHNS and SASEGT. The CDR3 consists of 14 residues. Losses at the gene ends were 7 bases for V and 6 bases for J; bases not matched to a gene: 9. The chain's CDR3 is CASIEELAPNEQFF. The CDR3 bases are TGTGCCAGCATAGAGGAACTAGCGCCCAATGAGCAGTTCTTC.

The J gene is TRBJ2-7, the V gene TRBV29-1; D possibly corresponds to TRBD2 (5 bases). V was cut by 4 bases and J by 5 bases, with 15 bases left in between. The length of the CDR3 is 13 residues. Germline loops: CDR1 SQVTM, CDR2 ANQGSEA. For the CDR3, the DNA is TGCAGCGTTGGGGGATTGGGAGTCCACGAGCAGTACTTC. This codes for CSVGGLGVHEQYF.

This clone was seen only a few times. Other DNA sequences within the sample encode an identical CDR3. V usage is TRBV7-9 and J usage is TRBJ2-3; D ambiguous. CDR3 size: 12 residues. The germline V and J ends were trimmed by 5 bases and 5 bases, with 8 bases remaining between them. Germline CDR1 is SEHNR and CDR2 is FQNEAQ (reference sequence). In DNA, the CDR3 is TGTGCCAGCAGCCCCTCAGGAGATACGCAGTATTTT. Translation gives CASSPSGDTQYF.

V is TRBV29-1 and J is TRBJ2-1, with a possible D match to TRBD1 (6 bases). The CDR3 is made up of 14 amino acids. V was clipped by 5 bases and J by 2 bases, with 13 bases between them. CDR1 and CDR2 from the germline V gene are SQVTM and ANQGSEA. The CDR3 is CSVLSGQPYNEQFF. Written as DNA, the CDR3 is TGCAGCGTTCTATCAGGACAGCCCTACAATGAGCAGTTCTTC.

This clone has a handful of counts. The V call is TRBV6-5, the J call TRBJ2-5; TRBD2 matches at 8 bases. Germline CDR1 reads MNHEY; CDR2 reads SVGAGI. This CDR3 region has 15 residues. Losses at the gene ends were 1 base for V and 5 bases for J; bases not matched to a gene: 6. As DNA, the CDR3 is TGTGCCAGCAGTTACTATGCGGGGGGCCTGGAGACCCAGTACTTC. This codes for CASSYYAGGLETQYF.

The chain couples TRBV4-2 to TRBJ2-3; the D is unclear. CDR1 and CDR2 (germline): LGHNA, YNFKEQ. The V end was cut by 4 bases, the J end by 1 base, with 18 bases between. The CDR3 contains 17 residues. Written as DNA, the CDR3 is TGTGCCAGCAGCCCCAGATACCCAGAGACACGCACAGATACGCAGTATTTT. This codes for CASSPRYPETRTDTQYF.

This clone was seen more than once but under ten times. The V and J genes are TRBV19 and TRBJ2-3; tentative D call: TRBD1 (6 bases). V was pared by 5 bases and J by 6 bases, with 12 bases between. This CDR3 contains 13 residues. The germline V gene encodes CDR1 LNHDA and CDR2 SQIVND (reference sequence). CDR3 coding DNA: TGTGCCAGTAGTGGCCAGGGGTTGGATACGCAGTATTTT. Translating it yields CASSGQGLDTQYF.

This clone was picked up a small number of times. The CDR3 loop is CASSGQGRGNQPQHF. The DNA of the CDR3 is TGTGCCAGCAGTGGACAGGGAAGGGGCAATCAGCCCCAGCATTTT. The chain couples TRBV28 to TRBJ1-5, with TRBD1 matching 8 bases. Germline trimming cut 5 bases from V and 2 bases from J; bases unmatched to any gene: 5. There are 15 residues in the CDR3. Germline V gene data show CDR1 as MDHEN and CDR2 as SYDVKM. Supplemented by reference TRBV28 and TRBJ1-5, the full variable domain reads DVKVTQSSRYLVKRTGEKVFLECVQDMDHENMFWYRQDPGLGLRLIYFSYDVKMKEKGDIPEGYSVSREKKERFSLILESASTNQTSMYLCASSGQGRGNQPQHFGDGTRLSIL.

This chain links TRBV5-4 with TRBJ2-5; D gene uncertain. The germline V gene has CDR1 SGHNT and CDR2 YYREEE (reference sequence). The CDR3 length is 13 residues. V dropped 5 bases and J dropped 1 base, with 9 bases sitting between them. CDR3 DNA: TGTGCCAGCAGGGGTAGTTTCCAAGAGACCCAGTACTTC. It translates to CASRGSFQETQYF. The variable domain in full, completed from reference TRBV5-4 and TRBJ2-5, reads ETGVTQSPTHLIKTRGQQVTLRCSSQSGHNTVSWYQQALGQGPQFIFQYYREEENGRGNFPPRFSGLQFPNYSSELNVNALELDDSALYLCASRGSFQETQYFGPGTRLLVL.

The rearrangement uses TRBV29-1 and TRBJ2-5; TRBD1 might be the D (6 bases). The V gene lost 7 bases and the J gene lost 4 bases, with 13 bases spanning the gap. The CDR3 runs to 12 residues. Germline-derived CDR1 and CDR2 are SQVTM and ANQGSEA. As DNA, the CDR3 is TGCAGCGACGTGGGGGCGGGAGAGACCCAGTACTTC. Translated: CSDVGAGETQYF. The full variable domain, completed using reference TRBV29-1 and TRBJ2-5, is SAVISQKPSRDICQRGTSLTIQCQVDSQVTMMFWYRQQPGQSLTLIATANQGSEATYESGFVIDKFPISRPNLTFSTLTVSNMSPEDSSIYLCSDVGAGETQYFGPGTRLLVL.

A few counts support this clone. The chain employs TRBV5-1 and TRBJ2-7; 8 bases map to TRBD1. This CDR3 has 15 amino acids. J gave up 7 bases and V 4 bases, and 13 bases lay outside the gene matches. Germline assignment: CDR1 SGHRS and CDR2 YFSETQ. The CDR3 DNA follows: TGCGCCAGCAGCCTTCGGACAGGGAGAGGTGGGGAGCAGTACTTC. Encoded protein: CASSLRTGRGGEQYF.

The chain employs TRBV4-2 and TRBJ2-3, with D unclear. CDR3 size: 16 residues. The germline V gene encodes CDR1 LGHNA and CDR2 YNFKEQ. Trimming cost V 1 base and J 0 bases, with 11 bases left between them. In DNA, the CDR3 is TGTGCCAGCAGCCAAGCTCTATTAGCTAGCACAGATACGCAGTATTTT. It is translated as CASSQALLASTDTQYF.

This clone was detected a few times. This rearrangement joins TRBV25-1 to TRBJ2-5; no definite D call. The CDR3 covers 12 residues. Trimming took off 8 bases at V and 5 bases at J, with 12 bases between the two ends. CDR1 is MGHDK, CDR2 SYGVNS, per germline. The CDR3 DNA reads TGTGCCAGCTGGAGCCCCGGCGAGACCCAGTACTTC. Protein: CASWSPGETQYF.

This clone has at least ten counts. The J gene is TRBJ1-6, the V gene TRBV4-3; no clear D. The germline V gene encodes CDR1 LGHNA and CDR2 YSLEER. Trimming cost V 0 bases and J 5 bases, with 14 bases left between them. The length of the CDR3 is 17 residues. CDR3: CASSQDRTVKNNSPLHF. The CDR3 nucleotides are TGCGCCAGCAGCCAAGATCGGACGGTCAAGAATAATTCACCCCTCCACTTT.

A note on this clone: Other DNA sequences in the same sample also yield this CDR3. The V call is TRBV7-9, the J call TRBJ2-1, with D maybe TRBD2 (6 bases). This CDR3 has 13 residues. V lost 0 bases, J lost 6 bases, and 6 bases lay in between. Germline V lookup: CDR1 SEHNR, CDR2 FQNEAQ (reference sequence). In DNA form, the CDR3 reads TGTGCCAGCAGCTTAGCCGGGGGCAATGAGCAGTTCTTC. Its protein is CASSLAGGNEQFF.

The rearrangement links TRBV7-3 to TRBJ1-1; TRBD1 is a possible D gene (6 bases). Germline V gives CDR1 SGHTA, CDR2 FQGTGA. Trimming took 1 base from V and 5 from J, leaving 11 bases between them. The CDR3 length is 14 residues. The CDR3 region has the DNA TGTGCCAGCAGCTTAATCGGGGGCGTAACTGAAGCTTTCTTT. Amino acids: CASSLIGGVTEAFF.

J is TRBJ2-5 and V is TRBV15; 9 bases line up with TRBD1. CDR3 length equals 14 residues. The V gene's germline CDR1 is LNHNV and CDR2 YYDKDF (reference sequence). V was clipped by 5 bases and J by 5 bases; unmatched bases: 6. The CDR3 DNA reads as TGTGCCACCAGCGTCGACAGGGGGTCGGAGACCCAGTACTTC. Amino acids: CATSVDRGSETQYF.

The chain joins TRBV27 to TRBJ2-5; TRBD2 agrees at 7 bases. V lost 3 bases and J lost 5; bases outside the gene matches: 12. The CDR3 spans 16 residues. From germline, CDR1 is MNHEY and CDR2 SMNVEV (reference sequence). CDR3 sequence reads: CASSLIPRGSRETQYF. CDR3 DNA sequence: TGTGCCAGCAGTTTGATTCCGCGGGGGTCTCGGGAGACCCAGTACTTC.

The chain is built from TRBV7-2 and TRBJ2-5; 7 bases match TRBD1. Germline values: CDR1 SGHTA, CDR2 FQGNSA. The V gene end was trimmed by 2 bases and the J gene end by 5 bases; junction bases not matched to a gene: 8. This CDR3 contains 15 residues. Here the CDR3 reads CASSLQAGGRETQYF. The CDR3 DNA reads TGTGCCAGCAGCTTACAGGCAGGGGGTCGGGAGACCCAGTACTTC.